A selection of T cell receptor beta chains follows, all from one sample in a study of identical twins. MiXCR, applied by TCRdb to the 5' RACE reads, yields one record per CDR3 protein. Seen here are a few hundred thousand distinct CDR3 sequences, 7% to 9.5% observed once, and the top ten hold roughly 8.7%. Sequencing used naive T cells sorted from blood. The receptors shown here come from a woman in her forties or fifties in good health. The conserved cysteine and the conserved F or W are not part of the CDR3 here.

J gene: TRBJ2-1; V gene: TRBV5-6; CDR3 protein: ASSLVGSGRFEQF
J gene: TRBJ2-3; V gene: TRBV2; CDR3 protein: ASGSTSVLPDTQY
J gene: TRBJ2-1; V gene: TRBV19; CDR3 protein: ASSRQGVNNEQF
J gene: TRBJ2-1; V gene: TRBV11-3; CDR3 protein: ASTNRTSSYNEQF
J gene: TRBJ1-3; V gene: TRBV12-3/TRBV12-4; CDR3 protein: ASTLNRGGNTIY
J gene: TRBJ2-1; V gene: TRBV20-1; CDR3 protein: SASFGSSYNEQF
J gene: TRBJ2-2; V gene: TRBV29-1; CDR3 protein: SVSNSPGGGIGELF
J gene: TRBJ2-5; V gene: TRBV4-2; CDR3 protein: ASSRIRDEQETQY
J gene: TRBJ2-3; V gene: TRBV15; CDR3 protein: ATSPDRLATQY
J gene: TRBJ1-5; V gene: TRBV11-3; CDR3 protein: ASSRRRAGAQLIGNQPQH
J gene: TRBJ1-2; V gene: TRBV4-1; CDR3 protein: ASSQVRVSGYT